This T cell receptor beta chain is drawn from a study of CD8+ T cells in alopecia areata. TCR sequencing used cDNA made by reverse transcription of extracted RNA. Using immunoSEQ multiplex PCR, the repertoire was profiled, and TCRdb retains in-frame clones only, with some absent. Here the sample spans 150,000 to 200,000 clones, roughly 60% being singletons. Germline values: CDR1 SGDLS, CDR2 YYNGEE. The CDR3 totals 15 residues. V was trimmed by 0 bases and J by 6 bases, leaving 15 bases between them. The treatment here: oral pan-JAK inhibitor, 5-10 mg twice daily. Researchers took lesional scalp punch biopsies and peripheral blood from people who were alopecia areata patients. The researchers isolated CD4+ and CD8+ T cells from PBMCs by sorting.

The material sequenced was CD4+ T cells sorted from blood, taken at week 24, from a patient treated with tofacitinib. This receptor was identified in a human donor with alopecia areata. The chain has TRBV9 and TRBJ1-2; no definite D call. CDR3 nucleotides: TGTGCCAGCAGCGTAGACCTCACCCAACGCGATGGCTACACCTTC. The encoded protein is CASSVDLTQRDGYTF.